This T cell receptor beta chain was sequenced during a study of memory CD4+ T cells and cytomegalovirus serostatus. The sort gate was single viable CD3+CD4+CD8-CD45RO+ cells for memory CD4+ T cells. Total CD4+ T cells were enriched by CD4 positive selection. There are 15 residues in the CDR3. Trimming stripped 4 bases from V and 3 bases from J, with 16 bases between. The germline gives CDR1 SGHDT, CDR2 YYEEEE. Data came from immunoSEQ multiplex PCR; TCRdb stores just in-frame clones and leaves some out. The sample lists approximately 61,000 clones; 80% to 85% were seen once. Study results and caveats: A US-trained random forest predicted CMV serostatus with median AUC about 0.92.

This clone appeared a single time. Antigen specificity is unknown. The sample comprised memory CD4+ T cells from blood. The origin of this receptor is an adult in good health and CMV-seronegative. V gene TRBV5-6 combines with J gene TRBJ1-1; a possible D gene is TRBD1 (5 bases). CDR3 nucleotide sequence: TGTGCCAGCAGCGCCCGGGGGGGGGTGTACACTGAAGCTTTCTTT. This gives the protein CASSARGGVYTEAFF.